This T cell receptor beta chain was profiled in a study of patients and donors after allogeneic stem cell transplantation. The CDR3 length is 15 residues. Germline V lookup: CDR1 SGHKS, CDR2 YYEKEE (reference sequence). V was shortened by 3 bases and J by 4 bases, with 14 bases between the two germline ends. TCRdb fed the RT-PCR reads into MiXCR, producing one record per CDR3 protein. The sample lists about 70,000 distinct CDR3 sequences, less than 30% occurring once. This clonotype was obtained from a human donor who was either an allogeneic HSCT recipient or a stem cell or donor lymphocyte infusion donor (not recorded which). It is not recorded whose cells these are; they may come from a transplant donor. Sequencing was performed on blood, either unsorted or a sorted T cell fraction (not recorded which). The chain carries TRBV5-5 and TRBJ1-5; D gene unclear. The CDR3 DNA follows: TGTGCCAGCAGCTCGCAGCCGCAGGAGAATCAGCCCCAGCATTTT. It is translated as CASSSQPQENQPQHF.